Presented here are 18 T cell receptor beta chains from one specimen sequenced in a study of blood T cell repertoires in COVID-19 (dated by TCRdb to the early 2020s). The method was the immunoSEQ multiplex PCR assay. TCRdb retrieved this table from immuneACCESS and kept in-frame rearrangements only. Not all clones are present; in checked studies, unresolved V genes account for under half, and no reason is known for the remainder. In this sample the table shows about 45,000 clones, roughly 88% of which occur a single time. About 31% of the sample comes from the top ten. The sample consisted of peripheral blood. The receptors stem from an elderly woman with acute or convalescent COVID-19.

The sample holds one count of this clone. The V call is TRBV7-2, the J call TRBJ1-2, with no clear D. The germline V and J ends were trimmed by 6 bases and 5 bases, with 16 bases remaining between them. The CDR3 runs to 14 residues. The germline V gene has CDR1 SGHTA and CDR2 FQGNSA. Written as DNA, the CDR3 is TGTGCCAGCAGGACCATCGTCGGGGTTTATGGCTACACCTTC. Encoded protein: CASRTIVGVYGYTF.

By its share, this clone is medium-sized. This CDR3 reads CASCGGERGGSYEQYF. The CDR3 nucleotides read TGTGCCAGCTGTGGGGGGGAACGGGGGGGCTCCTACGAGCAGTACTTC. The rearrangement joins TRBV2 to TRBJ2-7; 8 bases agree with TRBD2. The germline V gene encodes CDR1 SNHLY and CDR2 FYNNEI. The CDR3 spans 16 residues. The V segment lost 8 bases and the J segment 0 bases; nucleotides outside the gene matches: 12.

The rearrangement uses TRBV6-5 and TRBJ2-5; no definite D call. The germline gives CDR1 MNHEY, CDR2 SVGAGI. V dropped 6 bases and J dropped 4 bases, with 12 bases sitting between them. CDR3 size: 13 residues. CDR3 nucleotide sequence: TGTGCCAGCAGCCTGGCGGTGTCAGAGACCCAGTACTTC. It yields the protein CASSLAVSETQYF.

The CDR3 loop is CASSPMRRPSYNEQFF. As DNA, the CDR3 is TGTGCCAGCAGCCCAATGAGGCGGCCCTCCTACAATGAGCAGTTCTTC. The chain couples TRBV13 to TRBJ2-1; D unclear. Germline CDR1 reads PRHDT; CDR2 reads FYEKMQ (reference sequence). The V end was cut by 5 bases, the J end by 0 bases, with 14 bases between. The CDR3 covers 16 residues.

About this clone: A read error may account for a junction end that differs from germline. The chain is built from TRBV11-2 and TRBJ2-6; no clear D. The CDR3 spans 17 residues. Germline V gene sequence: CDR1 SGHAT, CDR2 FQNNGV. CDR3 protein: CASSLDRPGSGANVLTF. The DNA of the CDR3 is TGTGCCAGCAGCCTAGACCGCCCCGGTTCTGGGGCCAACGTCCTGACTTTC.

The V gene is TRBV6-1, the J gene TRBJ2-1; no clear D gene. The V end was cut by 1 base, the J end by 6 bases, with 7 bases between. The CDR3 has 13 residues. Germline values: CDR1 MNHNS, CDR2 SASEGT. This CDR3 is CASSEERVNEQFF. The CDR3 DNA reads TGTGCCAGCAGTGAAGAAAGAGTCAATGAGCAGTTCTTC.

The rearrangement links TRBV7-2 to TRBJ2-2; 10 bases align to TRBD2. Germline lookup yields CDR1 SGHTA and CDR2 FQGNSA. CDR3 length: 16 amino acids. Unmatched junction bases numbered 2, after V lost 1 base and J lost 3 bases. CDR3 bases: TGTGCCAGCAGCTTAGTTGGACTAGCGGACACCGGGGAGCTGTTTTTT. Its protein product is CASSLVGLADTGELFF. Full variable domain (remainder filled in from reference TRBV7-2 and TRBJ2-2): GAGVSQSPSNKVTEKGKDVELRCDPISGHTALYWYRQSLGQGLEFLIYFQGNSAPDKSGLPSDRFSAERTGGSVSTLTIQRTQQEDSAVYLCASSLVGLADTGELFFGEGSRLTVL.

V usage is TRBV28 and J usage is TRBJ2-1, with 7 bases identical to TRBD2. Germline CDR1 is MDHEN and CDR2 is SYDVKM. The CDR3 contains 14 residues. V shed 3 bases, J shed 6 bases, and the junction held 5 bases outside the gene matches. CDR3 sequence reads: CASSFTRELNEQFF. The CDR3 region has the DNA TGTGCCAGCAGTTTTACGCGGGAGCTCAATGAGCAGTTCTTC.

This chain connects TRBV24-1 to TRBJ2-7, with D perhaps TRBD1 (6 bases). V lost 1 base and J 9 bases, leaving 15 bases between the germline ends. The CDR3 length is 14 residues. The V gene's germline CDR1 is KGHDR and CDR2 SFDVKD. The CDR3 DNA reads as TGTGCCACCAGTGATTTCGGAGCTAAAGGGGGGCAGTACTTC. This translates into CATSDFGAKGGQYF.

The chain carries TRBV18 and TRBJ2-2; TRBD1 matches at 7 bases. CDR3 length: 16 residues. Losses at the gene ends were 4 bases for V and 0 bases for J; bases not matched to a gene: 5. The germline V gene has CDR1 KGHSH and CDR2 LQKENI. The CDR3: CASSRGQAANTGELFF. The CDR3 DNA is TGTGCCAGCTCACGAGGACAGGCCGCGAACACCGGGGAGCTGTTTTTT.

This clone has only one observation. This chain links TRBV19 with TRBJ2-3; TRBD2 agrees at 14 bases. The ends lost 2 bases at V and 8 bases at J; junction bases unmatched: 9. Germline V gene sequence: CDR1 LNHDA, CDR2 SQIVND (reference sequence). The CDR3 extends over 17 amino acids. In nucleotides, the CDR3 is TGTGCCAGTAGTATAAATGGACTAGCGGGAGGCCGGGGTACGCAGTATTTT. Translated, it gives CASSINGLAGGRGTQYF.

The sample holds one count of this clone. This chain joins TRBV30 and TRBJ1-1, with no clear D. V was pared by 0 bases and J by 4 bases, with 9 bases between. This CDR3 contains 13 residues. Per the germline V gene, CDR1 is GTSNPN and CDR2 is SVGIG (reference sequence). As DNA, the CDR3 is TGTGCCTGGAGTGTAGCAGAGGCCACTGAAGCTTTCTTT. It translates to CAWSVAEATEAFF.

On this clone itself: One end of the junction does not line up with germline, which may come from a read error. This sequence joins TRBV5-6 and TRBJ2-3; weak D call: TRBD1 (5 bases). From germline, CDR1 is SGHDT and CDR2 YYEEEE. The CDR3 contains 10 residues. For the CDR3, the DNA is TGCGTTACAGGAACAGATACGCAGTATTTT. Amino acid sequence: CVTGTDTQYF.

The V gene is TRBV12-5, the J gene TRBJ1-5, with 7 bases fitting TRBD1. J gave up 5 bases and V 6 bases, and 7 bases lay outside the gene matches. CDR3 size: 14 residues. CDR1 is LGHNT and CDR2 is FRNRAP in the germline V gene. DNA of the CDR3: TGTGCTAGTGGGCTAGACAGGGCGGATCAGCCCCAGCATTTT. This codes for CASGLDRADQPQHF.

The genes are TRBV27 and TRBJ1-1, with D possibly being TRBD1 (6 bases). With 3 bases removed from V and 4 bases from J, the gap between germline ends came to 15 bases. Germline V CDR1 and CDR2: MNHEY, SMNVEV (reference sequence). This CDR3 is 15 amino acids long. Written as DNA, the CDR3 is TGTGCCAGCAGTTTTGGGGGCGCGAGGGGCACTGAAGCTTTCTTT. Encoded protein: CASSFGGARGTEAFF.

There are a few counts of this clone. A much more abundant neighbour one base away suggests this may be a read error. V usage is TRBV2 and J usage is TRBJ2-7; D possibly corresponds to TRBD2 (7 bases). Germline V gene sequence: CDR1 SNHLY, CDR2 FYNNEI. V shed 6 bases and J shed 0 bases, with 18 bases lying between them. The CDR3 length is 16 residues. This CDR3 is CASRGGQRVGSYEQYF. The CDR3 DNA is TGTGCCAGCAGGGGGGGGCAACGGGTGGGCTCCTACGAGCAGTACTTC.

The rearrangement links TRBV2 to TRBJ2-5; weak D call: TRBD2 (5 bases). Germline-derived CDR1 and CDR2 are SNHLY and FYNNEI. The CDR3 has 12 amino acids. Between the trimmed V and J ends, which lost 7 bases and 2 bases, there was a span of 8 bases. The CDR3, as DNA: TGTGCCAGCATGAGCGGACAAGAGACCCAGTACTTC. Amino acids: CASMSGQETQYF.

The chain uses TRBV18 and TRBJ2-3; D unresolved. This CDR3 contains 15 residues. V was clipped by 0 bases and J by 0 bases, with 7 bases between them. The germline V gene encodes CDR1 KGHSH and CDR2 LQKENI. The CDR3 is CASSPPTPSTDTQYF. The CDR3 DNA is TGTGCCAGCTCACCACCTACTCCTAGCACAGATACGCAGTATTTT. The variable domain in full, with the rest retrieved from reference TRBV18 and TRBJ2-3, is NAGVMQNPRHLVRRRGQEARLRCSPMKGHSHVYWYRQLPEEGLKFMVYLQKENIIDESGMPKERFSAEFPKEGPSILRIQQVVRGDSAAYFCASSPPTPSTDTQYFGPGTRLTVL.